These T cell receptor beta chains were read from a single sample in a study of blood T cell repertoires in COVID-19. TCRdb's table, derived via immunoSEQ multiplex PCR, lists solely in-frame clones and lacks some. The sample has 150,000 to 200,000 clones, about 80% seen once; the top ten hold around a fifth. Sequencing was done on a sample of peripheral blood. These receptors were taken from a woman older than 75 with acute or convalescent COVID-19. The CDR3 runs from the conserved cysteine through the conserved F or W. Each record gives: D gene, clone size, V gene, J gene, CDR3 protein, CDR3 DNA. A D gene is named only where the DNA matches it firmly. For some rows the clone size is stated as once, few or many, or as a class when expanded; others skip it.

d_call: .; clone_size: few; v_call: TRBV11-1; j_call: TRBJ2-5; cdr3_aa: CASSPGTTMEETQYF; cdr3_nt: TGTGCCAGCAGCCCGGGGACAACGATGGAGGAGACCCAGTACTTC
d_call: .; clone_size: .; v_call: TRBV7-9; j_call: TRBJ1-1; cdr3_aa: CASSLPSTEAFF; cdr3_nt: TGTGCCAGCAGCTTACCGTCGACTGAAGCTTTCTTT
d_call: TRBD2; clone_size: .; v_call: TRBV6-6; j_call: TRBJ2-5; cdr3_aa: CASKQGGGETQYF; cdr3_nt: TGTGCCAGCAAACAAGGCGGGGGAGAGACCCAGTACTTC
d_call: .; clone_size: .; v_call: TRBV5-5; j_call: TRBJ1-1; cdr3_aa: CASSLGGASTEAFF; cdr3_nt: TGTGCCAGCAGCTTGGGGGGCGCGAGCACTGAAGCTTTCTTT
d_call: TRBD2; clone_size: .; v_call: TRBV4-1; j_call: TRBJ2-5; cdr3_aa: CASSQGTSASGGWETQYF; cdr3_nt: TGCGCCAGCAGCCAAGGGACTAGCGCCTCCGGAGGGTGGGAGACCCAGTACTTC
d_call: TRBD1; clone_size: once; v_call: TRBV7-2; j_call: TRBJ1-1; cdr3_aa: CASSSGGGMNTEAFF; cdr3_nt: TGTGCCAGCAGCTCAGGGGGAGGAATGAACACTGAAGCTTTCTTT
d_call: .; clone_size: .; v_call: TRBV9; j_call: TRBJ2-4; cdr3_aa: CASSPRPTQAKNIQYF; cdr3_nt: TGTGCCAGCAGCCCCCGCCCTACCCAAGCCAAAAACATTCAGTACTTC
d_call: TRBD1; clone_size: .; v_call: TRBV5-1; j_call: TRBJ1-1; cdr3_aa: CASSLAVTGGTEAFF; cdr3_nt: TGCGCCAGCAGCTTGGCGGTTACAGGGGGCACTGAAGCTTTCTTT
d_call: TRBD1; clone_size: .; v_call: TRBV10-3; j_call: TRBJ1-6; cdr3_aa: CAISVSGQDSPLHF; cdr3_nt: TGTGCCATCAGTGTAAGCGGACAGGATTCACCCCTCCACTTT
d_call: .; clone_size: .; v_call: TRBV21-1; j_call: TRBJ1-2; cdr3_aa: CARGTGVGYTF; cdr3_nt: TGTGCCAGGGGGACAGGGGTCGGCTACACCTTC
d_call: .; clone_size: .; v_call: TRBV5-6; j_call: TRBJ1-2; cdr3_aa: CASSRDIFYGYTF; cdr3_nt: TGTGCCAGCAGCCGGGACATCTTTTACGGCTACACCTTC
d_call: .; clone_size: .; v_call: TRBV30; j_call: TRBJ1-5; cdr3_aa: CAWTGGSNQPQHF; cdr3_nt: TGTGCCTGGACGGGGGGTAGCAATCAGCCCCAGCATTTT
d_call: TRBD1; clone_size: once; v_call: TRBV7-2; j_call: TRBJ1-2; cdr3_aa: CASSSTGGLGYTF; cdr3_nt: TGTGCCAGCAGCTCCACAGGGGGCCTTGGCTACACCTTC
d_call: .; clone_size: .; v_call: TRBV18; j_call: TRBJ1-5; cdr3_aa: CASSYTQIDTNQPQHF; cdr3_nt: TGTGCCAGCTCATACACGCAGATAGACACGAATCAGCCCCAGCATTTT
d_call: TRBD2; clone_size: .; v_call: TRBV5-5; j_call: TRBJ2-3; cdr3_aa: CASLLAGSTDTQYF; cdr3_nt: TGTGCCAGCTTACTAGCGGGAAGCACAGATACGCAGTATTTT
d_call: TRBD1; clone_size: once; v_call: TRBV6-5; j_call: TRBJ1-4; cdr3_aa: CASHGQGINEKLFF; cdr3_nt: TGTGCCAGCCATGGACAGGGCATTAATGAAAAACTGTTTTTT
d_call: .; clone_size: few; v_call: TRBV12-3/TRBV12-4; j_call: TRBJ2-7; cdr3_aa: CASRPQGIYEQYF; cdr3_nt: TGTGCCAGCAGGCCCCAGGGGATATACGAGCAGTACTTC
d_call: TRBD1; clone_size: .; v_call: TRBV28; j_call: TRBJ2-6; cdr3_aa: CASGQGRGGANVLTF; cdr3_nt: TGTGCCAGCGGACAGGGACGTGGTGGGGCCAACGTCCTGACTTTC
d_call: .; clone_size: .; v_call: TRBV5-1; j_call: TRBJ1-3; cdr3_aa: CASSLAGGRFGNTIYF; cdr3_nt: TGCGCCAGCAGCTTGGCGGGGGGGCGTTTTGGAAACACCATATATTTT
d_call: TRBD2; clone_size: once; v_call: TRBV5-1; j_call: TRBJ2-2; cdr3_aa: CASSLRPLGGDGGELFF; cdr3_nt: TGCGCCAGCAGCTTGCGGCCCCTGGGAGGGGATGGCGGGGAGCTGTTTTTT
d_call: .; clone_size: .; v_call: TRBV5-1; j_call: TRBJ2-5; cdr3_aa: CASSITGQRQETQYF; cdr3_nt: TGCGCCAGCAGCATTACCGGACAGCGCCAAGAGACCCAGTACTTC
d_call: TRBD1; clone_size: medium-sized; v_call: TRBV5-6; j_call: TRBJ2-1; cdr3_aa: CASSVDRGATYNEQFF; cdr3_nt: TGTGCCAGCAGCGTTGACAGGGGGGCAACCTACAATGAGCAGTTCTTC
d_call: TRBD1; clone_size: .; v_call: TRBV5-5; j_call: TRBJ2-7; cdr3_aa: CASSLAQGITYEQYF; cdr3_nt: TGTGCCAGCAGCTTAGCACAGGGGATCACCTACGAGCAGTACTTC
d_call: TRBD1; clone_size: once; v_call: TRBV19; j_call: TRBJ2-2; cdr3_aa: CASSIVDRANTGELFF; cdr3_nt: TGTGCCAGTAGTATTGTGGACAGGGCGAACACCGGGGAGCTGTTTTTT
d_call: .; clone_size: .; v_call: TRBV9; j_call: TRBJ2-1; cdr3_aa: CASSALTGVSYNEQFF; cdr3_nt: TGTGCCAGCAGCGCCCTAACGGGAGTGTCCTACAATGAGCAGTTCTTC
d_call: TRBD1; clone_size: .; v_call: TRBV6-5; j_call: TRBJ1-3; cdr3_aa: CASSRTGGVYTIYF; cdr3_nt: TGTGCCAGCAGCAGGACAGGGGGCGTCTACACCATATATTTT
d_call: .; clone_size: .; v_call: TRBV7-2; j_call: TRBJ2-3; cdr3_aa: CASSLVRGVTDTQYF; cdr3_nt: TGTGCCAGCAGCTTAGTCAGGGGCGTTACAGATACGCAGTATTTT
d_call: TRBD1; clone_size: .; v_call: TRBV7-2; j_call: TRBJ1-1; cdr3_aa: CASSLTGGTEAFF; cdr3_nt: TGTGCCAGCAGCTTGACAGGGGGCACTGAAGCTTTCTTT
d_call: TRBD2; clone_size: .; v_call: TRBV3-1/TRBV3-2; j_call: TRBJ2-1; cdr3_aa: CASSPGLAGGGEQFF; cdr3_nt: TGTGCCAGCAGCCCAGGACTAGCGGGGGGTGGGGAGCAGTTCTTC
d_call: .; clone_size: .; v_call: TRBV6-2/TRBV6-3; j_call: TRBJ2-1; cdr3_aa: CASSSGTRGPQFF; cdr3_nt: TGTGCCAGCAGCTCCGGGACTAGGGGGCCGCAGTTCTTC
d_call: .; clone_size: .; v_call: TRBV21-1; j_call: TRBJ1-5; cdr3_aa: CASSKVQGANQPQHF; cdr3_nt: TGTGCCAGCAGCAAAGTACAGGGGGCAAATCAGCCCCAGCATTTT
d_call: TRBD2; clone_size: .; v_call: TRBV7-9; j_call: TRBJ2-7; cdr3_aa: CASSTKLAGGYEQYF; cdr3_nt: TGTGCCAGCAGCACCAAGCTAGCGGGAGGCTACGAGCAGTACTTC
d_call: TRBD1; clone_size: few; v_call: TRBV5-1; j_call: TRBJ1-1; cdr3_aa: CASSFTGDVNTEAFF; cdr3_nt: TGCGCCAGCAGCTTCACAGGGGATGTGAACACTGAAGCTTTCTTT
d_call: .; clone_size: .; v_call: TRBV27; j_call: TRBJ2-7; cdr3_aa: CASSRGTHEQYF; cdr3_nt: TGTGCCAGCAGTCGGGGGACCCACGAGCAGTACTTC
d_call: .; clone_size: .; v_call: TRBV6-1; j_call: TRBJ1-1; cdr3_aa: CASSEQLGSDTEAFF; cdr3_nt: TGTGCCAGCAGTGAGCAGCTGGGCTCGGACACTGAAGCTTTCTTT
d_call: .; clone_size: few; v_call: TRBV18; j_call: TRBJ1-2; cdr3_aa: CASSPGGTIYGYTF; cdr3_nt: TGTGCCAGCTCACCAGGGGGCACTATCTATGGCTACACCTTC
d_call: .; clone_size: .; v_call: TRBV5-5; j_call: TRBJ1-3; cdr3_aa: CASSFRGGEDTIYF; cdr3_nt: TGTGCCAGCAGCTTTCGAGGGGGGGAAGACACCATATATTTT
d_call: .; clone_size: .; v_call: TRBV6-6; j_call: TRBJ2-7; cdr3_aa: CASSGAGREQYF; cdr3_nt: TGTGCCAGCAGTGGGGCAGGGAGGGAGCAGTACTTC
d_call: TRBD2; clone_size: .; v_call: TRBV7-9; j_call: TRBJ2-1; cdr3_aa: CASSLTSGGNEQFF; cdr3_nt: TGTGCCAGCAGCTTGACTAGCGGGGGGAATGAGCAGTTCTTC
d_call: TRBD1; clone_size: .; v_call: TRBV29-1; j_call: TRBJ2-1; cdr3_aa: CSVERGQGYEQFF; cdr3_nt: TGCAGCGTTGAACGAGGACAGGGTTATGAGCAGTTCTTC
d_call: TRBD1; clone_size: few; v_call: TRBV4-3; j_call: TRBJ1-4; cdr3_aa: CASSQDQGDSINEKLFF; cdr3_nt: TGCGCCAGCAGCCAAGACCAGGGGGACAGCATTAATGAAAAACTGTTTTTT
d_call: .; clone_size: .; v_call: TRBV19; j_call: TRBJ1-1; cdr3_aa: CASSINAGMNTEAFF; cdr3_nt: TGTGCCAGTAGTATTAACGCAGGGATGAACACTGAAGCTTTCTTT
d_call: TRBD2; clone_size: .; v_call: TRBV7-7; j_call: TRBJ2-5; cdr3_aa: CASSPTVAGGPETQYF; cdr3_nt: TGTGCCAGCAGCCCCACGGTAGCGGGAGGGCCAGAGACCCAGTACTTC
d_call: .; clone_size: .; v_call: TRBV2; j_call: TRBJ1-2; cdr3_aa: CASSAGGKGYTF; cdr3_nt: TGTGCCAGCAGTGCCGGGGGAAAGGGCTACACTTTC
d_call: TRBD1; clone_size: .; v_call: TRBV30; j_call: TRBJ2-7; cdr3_aa: CAWSWDRGYEQYF; cdr3_nt: TGTGCCTGGAGTTGGGACAGGGGCTACGAGCAGTACTTC
d_call: TRBD1; clone_size: .; v_call: TRBV2; j_call: TRBJ1-2; cdr3_aa: CASSSGTGGFGGYTF; cdr3_nt: TGTGCCAGCAGCTCCGGGACAGGGGGTTTTGGTGGCTACACCTTC
d_call: TRBD1; clone_size: .; v_call: TRBV4-1; j_call: TRBJ1-4; cdr3_aa: CASSQGQGHGYFEKLFF; cdr3_nt: TGCGCCAGCAGCCAAGGACAGGGCCATGGGTATTTTGAAAAACTGTTTTTT
d_call: .; clone_size: once; v_call: TRBV12-3/TRBV12-4; j_call: TRBJ1-3; cdr3_aa: CASSLGRRTIYF; cdr3_nt: TGTGCCAGCAGTTTGGGGAGGCGCACCATATATTTT
d_call: TRBD2; clone_size: .; v_call: TRBV29-1; j_call: TRBJ2-7; cdr3_aa: CSVATSGRDFEQYF; cdr3_nt: TGCAGCGTGGCGACTAGCGGGAGGGATTTCGAGCAGTACTTC
d_call: TRBD1; clone_size: .; v_call: TRBV29-1; j_call: TRBJ2-7; cdr3_aa: CSVGLQGVEQYF; cdr3_nt: TGCAGCGTTGGCCTACAGGGGGTGGAGCAGTACTTC
d_call: TRBD2; clone_size: .; v_call: TRBV6-2/TRBV6-3; j_call: TRBJ2-1; cdr3_aa: CASSPKWASGRARNEQFF; cdr3_nt: TGTGCCAGCAGCCCCAAGTGGGCGAGCGGGAGGGCCCGCAATGAGCAGTTCTTC